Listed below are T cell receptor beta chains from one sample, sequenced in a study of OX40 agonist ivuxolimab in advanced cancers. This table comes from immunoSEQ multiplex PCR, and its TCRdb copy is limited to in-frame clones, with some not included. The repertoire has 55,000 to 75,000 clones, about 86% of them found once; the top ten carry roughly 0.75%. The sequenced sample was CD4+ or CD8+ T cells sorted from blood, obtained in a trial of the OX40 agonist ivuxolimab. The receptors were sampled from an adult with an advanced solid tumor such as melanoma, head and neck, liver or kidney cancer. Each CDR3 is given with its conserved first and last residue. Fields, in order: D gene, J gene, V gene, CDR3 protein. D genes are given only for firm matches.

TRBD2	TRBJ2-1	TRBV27	CASSSGLAGVYNEQFF
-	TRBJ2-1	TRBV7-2	CASSLGGTVNEQFF
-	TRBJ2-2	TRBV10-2	CASSEWEKAGELFF
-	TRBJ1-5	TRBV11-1	CASSKTGDQPQHF
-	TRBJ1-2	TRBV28	CASSFTAYGYTF
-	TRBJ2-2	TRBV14	CASSQVGRGNTGELFF
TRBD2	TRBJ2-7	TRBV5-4	CASSWADGSGGYEQYF
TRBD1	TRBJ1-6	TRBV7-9	CASSSRGKGTNSPLHF
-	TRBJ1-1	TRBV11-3	CASSSNTNTEAFF
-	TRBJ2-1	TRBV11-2	CASSLGGQRVDEQFF
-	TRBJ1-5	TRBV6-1	CASTGGRNQPQHF
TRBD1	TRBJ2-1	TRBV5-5	CASSGGTGSYDEQFF
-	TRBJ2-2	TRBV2	CASTQTRTGELFF
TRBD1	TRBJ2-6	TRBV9	CASSAAGQGSSGANVLTF
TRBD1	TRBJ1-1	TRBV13	CASSYRPQGGVNTEAFF
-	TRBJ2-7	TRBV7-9	CATLRDRNTYEQYF
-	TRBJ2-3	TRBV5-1	CASSLVGGRSDTQYF
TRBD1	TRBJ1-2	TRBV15	CATSARDRGGYTF
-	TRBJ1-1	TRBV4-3	CASSQGTSNTEAFF
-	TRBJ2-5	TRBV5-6	CASSLFGVQETQYF
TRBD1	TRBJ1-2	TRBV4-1	CASRIRPGQGSNYGYTF
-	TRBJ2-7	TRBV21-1	CASSKGTGDTIYEQYF
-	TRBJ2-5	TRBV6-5	CASSSKGETQYF
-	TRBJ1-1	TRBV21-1	CASSKAPGTGGLNTEAFF
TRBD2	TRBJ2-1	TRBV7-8	CASSGLASYNEQFF
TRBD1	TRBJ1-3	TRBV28	CASSLFATGGGNTIYF
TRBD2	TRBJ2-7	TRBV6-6	CASSYPLSGSGNEQYF
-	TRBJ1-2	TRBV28	CASSLLRQVVPYGYTF
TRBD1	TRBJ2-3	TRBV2	CASSRWTGFDTQYF
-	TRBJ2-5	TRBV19	CASGGIRETQYF
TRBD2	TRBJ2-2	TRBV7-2	CASSRTSGNTGELFF
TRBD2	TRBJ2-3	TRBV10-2	CASRPGLGTDTQYF
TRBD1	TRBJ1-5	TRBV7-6	CASSLGQGGPQHF
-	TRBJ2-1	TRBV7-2	CASSLDRSSYNEQFF
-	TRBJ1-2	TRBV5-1	CASSGQGSDGYTF
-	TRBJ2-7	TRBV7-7	CASSSSVLRAGEQYF
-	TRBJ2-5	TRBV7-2	CASSLAGGAGETQYF
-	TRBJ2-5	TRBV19	CASSSQGGWQETQYF
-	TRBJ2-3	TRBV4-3	CASSQEGADTQYF
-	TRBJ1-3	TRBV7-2	CASSLGPSGNTIYF
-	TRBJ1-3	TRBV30	CAWSSSGNTIYF
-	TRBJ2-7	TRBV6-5	CASSYSRDRSYEQYF
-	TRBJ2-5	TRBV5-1	CASSLDLGRETQYF
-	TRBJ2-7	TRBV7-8	CASSLDMRRYEQYF
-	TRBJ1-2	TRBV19	CASTLDGLLYGYTF
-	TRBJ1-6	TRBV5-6	CASSLPGAYNSPLHF
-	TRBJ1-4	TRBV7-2	CASSLVGTGEKLFF
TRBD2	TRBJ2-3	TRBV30	CAWSSPKGLANRLGTDTQYF
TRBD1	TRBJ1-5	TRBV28	CASSSIKTDRGKSNQPQHF
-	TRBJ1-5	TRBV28	CASSLLTSRNQPQHF
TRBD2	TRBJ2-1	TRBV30	CAWRQRRLAGVYNEQFF